This TCR beta chain was sequenced during a study of CD8 T cells in ankylosing spondylitis. TCRdb passed the 5' RACE reads through MiXCR, listing each CDR3 protein once. The sample has more than 650,000 distinct CDR3 sequences, roughly 10% seen once. This clonotype showed up just a few times. Its target is not known. Regarding the study as a whole: As reported, disease-linked clones showed significant enrichment in matched ankylosing spondylitis synovial fluid. Apparently characteristic of ankylosing spondylitis blood was a TCR beta motif (roughly eight highly homologous variants).

Sequencing was carried out using blood, either unsorted or a sorted T cell fraction (not recorded which). The receptor comes from a male donor with ankylosing spondylitis.

The CDR3 nucleotides read TGTGCCACCAGCAGAGATCCCGACAGGGAAGAGACCCAGTACTTC. Translating it yields CATSRDPDREETQYF. V gene TRBV15 combines with J gene TRBJ2-5; 7 bases are shared with TRBD1. Germline V CDR1 and CDR2: LNHNV, YYDKDF (reference sequence). The ends lost 0 bases at V and 3 bases at J; junction bases unmatched: 4. CDR3 length: 15 amino acids.